This section outlines one T cell receptor beta chain sequence together with its context. The antigen remains undetermined. The data were taken from a study of OX40 agonist ivuxolimab in advanced cancers. CDR3 length: 18 residues. V was pared by 4 bases and J by 0 bases, with 10 bases of the junction left unmatched. Germline V gene sequence: CDR1 SGHRS, CDR2 YFSETQ. Autoimmune disease history or systemic immunosuppression led to patient exclusion. Profiling relied on immunoSEQ multiplex PCR, and the TCRdb table lists in-frame clones only, not all of them. The data contain about 80,000 clones, around 90% of them singletons. Findings of the study overall: The mean number of expanded clones was higher in CD8+ T cells than in CD4+. Normalized expansion of T-cell clones was also low for some nonresponders.

The TCR sequence derives from an adult with an advanced solid tumor such as melanoma, head and neck, liver or kidney cancer. The chain joins TRBV5-1 to TRBJ2-6, with 7 bases identical to TRBD1. The source material was CD4+ or CD8+ T cells sorted from blood, sampled in a trial of the OX40 agonist ivuxolimab. The CDR3 loop reads CASSDSGTVYSGANVLTF. CDR3 in DNA: TGCGCCAGCAGCGACTCCGGGACAGTCTACTCTGGGGCCAACGTCCTGACTTTC.